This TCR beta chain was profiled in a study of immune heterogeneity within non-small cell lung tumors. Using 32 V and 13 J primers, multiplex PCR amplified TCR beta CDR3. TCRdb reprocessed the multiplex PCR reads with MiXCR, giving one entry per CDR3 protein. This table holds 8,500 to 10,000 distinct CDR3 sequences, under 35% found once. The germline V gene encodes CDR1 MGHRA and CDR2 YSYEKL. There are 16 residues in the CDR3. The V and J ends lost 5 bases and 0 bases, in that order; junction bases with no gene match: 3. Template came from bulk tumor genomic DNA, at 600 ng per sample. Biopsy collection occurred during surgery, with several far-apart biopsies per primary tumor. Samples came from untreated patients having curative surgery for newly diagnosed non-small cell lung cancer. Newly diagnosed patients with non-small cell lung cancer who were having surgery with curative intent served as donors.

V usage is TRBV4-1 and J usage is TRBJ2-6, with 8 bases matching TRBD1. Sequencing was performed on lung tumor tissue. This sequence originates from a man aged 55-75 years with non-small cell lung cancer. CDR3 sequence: CASSTGGNSGANVLTF. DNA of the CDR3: TGCGCCAGCAGCACAGGGGGAAACTCTGGGGCCAACGTCCTGACTTTC.